This T cell receptor beta chain appears in the sequencing data of a study of cytomegalovirus exposure and HLA in healthy donors. Across the whole study: It was reported in a later analysis that the same platform had been used for the 90 to 150 validation repertoires as for the approximately 670 first-cohort repertoires. Study-level findings and limits: Subsequent analysis found a tendency for first-cohort TCR clusters to co-occur within the 95 to 150 validation repertoires. Usually a TCR sequence was rare, but some public TCRs were found in many donors.

About this clone: Its antigen is not known.

Data came from immunoSEQ multiplex PCR; TCRdb stores just in-frame clones and leaves some out. The sample consists of 140,000 to 150,000 clones, about 95% of them appearing once. Germline V lookup: CDR1 ENHRY, CDR2 SYGVKD. This CDR3 region has 15 residues. V shed 4 bases, J shed 2 bases, and the junction held 4 bases outside the gene matches. This chain uses TRBV10-3 with TRBJ1-3; the match to TRBD1 covers 8 bases. The TCR was taken from a young man in good health and CMV-seropositive. The sequencing sample was made of PBMCs. DNA of the CDR3: TGTGCCATCAGTGGACAGGGGTACGCTGGAAACACCATATATTTT. This sequence encodes CAISGQGYAGNTIYF.